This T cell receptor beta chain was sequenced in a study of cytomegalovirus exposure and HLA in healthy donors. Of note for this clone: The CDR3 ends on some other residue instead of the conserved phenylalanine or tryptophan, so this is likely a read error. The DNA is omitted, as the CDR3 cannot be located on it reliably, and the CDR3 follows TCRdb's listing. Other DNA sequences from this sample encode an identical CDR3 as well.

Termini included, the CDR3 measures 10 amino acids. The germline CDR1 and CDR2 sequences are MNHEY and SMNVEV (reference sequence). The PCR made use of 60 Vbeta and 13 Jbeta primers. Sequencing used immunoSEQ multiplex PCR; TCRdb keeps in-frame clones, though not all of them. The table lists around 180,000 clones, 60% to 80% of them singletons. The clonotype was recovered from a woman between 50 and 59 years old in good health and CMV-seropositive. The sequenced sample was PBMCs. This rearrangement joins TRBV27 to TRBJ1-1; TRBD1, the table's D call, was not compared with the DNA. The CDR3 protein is CASSWGTGGV.